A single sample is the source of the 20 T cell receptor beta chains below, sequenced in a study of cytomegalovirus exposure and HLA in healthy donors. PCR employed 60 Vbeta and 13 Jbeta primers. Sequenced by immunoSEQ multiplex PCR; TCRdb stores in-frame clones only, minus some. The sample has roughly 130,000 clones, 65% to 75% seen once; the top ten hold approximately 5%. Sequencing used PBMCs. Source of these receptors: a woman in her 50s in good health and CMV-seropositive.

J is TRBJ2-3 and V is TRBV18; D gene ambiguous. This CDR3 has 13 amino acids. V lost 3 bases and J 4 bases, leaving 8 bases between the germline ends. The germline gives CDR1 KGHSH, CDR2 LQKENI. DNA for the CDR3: TGTGCCAGCTCACCGATTCGGGCAGATACGCAGTATTTT. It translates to CASSPIRADTQYF.

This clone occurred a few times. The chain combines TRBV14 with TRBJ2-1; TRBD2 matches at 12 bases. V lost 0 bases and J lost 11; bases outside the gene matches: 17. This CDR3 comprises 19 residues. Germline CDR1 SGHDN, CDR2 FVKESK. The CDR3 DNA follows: TGTGCCAGCAGCCAAGATCGTGGGCTAGCGGGGGGGGTTTTTTGGAAGCAGTTCTTC. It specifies CASSQDRGLAGGVFWKQFF. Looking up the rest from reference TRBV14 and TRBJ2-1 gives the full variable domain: EAGVTQFPSHSVIEKGQTVTLRCDPISGHDNLYWYRRVMGKEIKFLLHFVKESKQDESGMPNNRFLAERTGGTYSTLKVQPAELEDSGVYFCASSQDRGLAGGVFWKQFFGPGTRLTVL.

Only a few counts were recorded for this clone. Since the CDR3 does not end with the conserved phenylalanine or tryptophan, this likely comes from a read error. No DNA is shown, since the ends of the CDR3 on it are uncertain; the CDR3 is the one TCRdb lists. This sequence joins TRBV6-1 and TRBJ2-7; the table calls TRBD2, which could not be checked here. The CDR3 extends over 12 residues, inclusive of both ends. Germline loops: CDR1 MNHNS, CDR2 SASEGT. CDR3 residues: CASSEARRPHHI.

The CDR3 coding sequence is TGCGCCAGCAGCTTGCGGGGGGGTGAGCAGTTCTTC. As protein: CASSLRGGEQFF. The gene calls are TRBV5-1 and TRBJ2-1, with 8 bases aligning to TRBD2. Unmatched junction bases numbered 0, after V lost 1 base and J lost 9 bases. Germline lookup yields CDR1 SGHRS and CDR2 YFSETQ. This CDR3 has 12 amino acids.

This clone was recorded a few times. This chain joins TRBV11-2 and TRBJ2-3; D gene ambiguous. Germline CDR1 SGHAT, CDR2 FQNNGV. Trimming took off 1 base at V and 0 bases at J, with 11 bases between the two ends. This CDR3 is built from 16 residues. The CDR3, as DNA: TGTGCCAGCAGCTTAGGGCAGCGTACTAGCACAGATACGCAGTATTTT. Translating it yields CASSLGQRTSTDTQYF.

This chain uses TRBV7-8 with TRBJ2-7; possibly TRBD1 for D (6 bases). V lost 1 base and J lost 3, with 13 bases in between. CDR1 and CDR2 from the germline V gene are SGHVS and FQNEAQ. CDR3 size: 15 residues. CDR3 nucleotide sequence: TGTGCCAGCAGCTTAGGATCGGGACAAGTCTACGAGCAGTACTTC. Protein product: CASSLGSGQVYEQYF.

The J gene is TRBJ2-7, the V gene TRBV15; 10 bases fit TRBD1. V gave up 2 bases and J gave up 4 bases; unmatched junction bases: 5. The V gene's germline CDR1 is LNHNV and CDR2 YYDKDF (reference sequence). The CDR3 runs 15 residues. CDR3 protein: CATSRTRDRGYEQYF. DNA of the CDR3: TGTGCCACCAGCAGAACCCGGGACAGGGGTTACGAGCAGTACTTC.

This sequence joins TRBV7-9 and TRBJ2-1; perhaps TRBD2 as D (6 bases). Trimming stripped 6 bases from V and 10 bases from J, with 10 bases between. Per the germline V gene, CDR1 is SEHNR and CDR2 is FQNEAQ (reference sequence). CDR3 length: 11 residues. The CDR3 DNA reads TGTGCCAGCAGTTCGCTAGCGGAGCAGTTCTTC. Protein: CASSSLAEQFF.

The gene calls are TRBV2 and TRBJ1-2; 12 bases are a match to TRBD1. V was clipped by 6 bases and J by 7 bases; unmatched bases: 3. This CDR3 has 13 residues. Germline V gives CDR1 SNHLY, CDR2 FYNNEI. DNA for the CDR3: TGTGCCAGCAGGGGACAGGGGGCAACTGGCTACACCTTC. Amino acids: CASRGQGATGYTF.

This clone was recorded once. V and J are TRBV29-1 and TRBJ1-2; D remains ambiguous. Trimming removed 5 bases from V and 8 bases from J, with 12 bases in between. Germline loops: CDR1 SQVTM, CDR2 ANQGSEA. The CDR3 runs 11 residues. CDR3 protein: CSVRDISGYTF. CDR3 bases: TGCAGCGTTCGAGACATTTCCGGCTACACCTTC.

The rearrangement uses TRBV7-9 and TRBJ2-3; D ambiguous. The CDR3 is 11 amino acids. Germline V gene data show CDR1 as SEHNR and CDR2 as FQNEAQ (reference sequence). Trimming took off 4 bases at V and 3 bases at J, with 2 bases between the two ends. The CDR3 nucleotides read TGTGCCAGCAGCTCAACAGATACGCAGTATTTT. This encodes CASSSTDTQYF.

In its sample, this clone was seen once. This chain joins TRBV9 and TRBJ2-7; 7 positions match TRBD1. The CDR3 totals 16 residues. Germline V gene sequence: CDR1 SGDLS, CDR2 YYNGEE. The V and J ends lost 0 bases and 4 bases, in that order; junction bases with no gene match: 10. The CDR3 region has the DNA TGTGCCAGCAGCGTAGCTTTTCAAGGGGGCCTTTACGAGCAGTACTTC. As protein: CASSVAFQGGLYEQYF.

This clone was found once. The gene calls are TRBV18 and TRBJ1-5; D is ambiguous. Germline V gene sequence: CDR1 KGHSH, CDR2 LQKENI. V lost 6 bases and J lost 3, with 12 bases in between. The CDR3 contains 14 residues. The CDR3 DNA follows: TGTGCCAGCTCCGAAGGTCGGGTCAATCAGCCCCAGCATTTT. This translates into CASSEGRVNQPQHF. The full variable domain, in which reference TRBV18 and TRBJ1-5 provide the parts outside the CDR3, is NAGVMQNPRHLVRRRGQEARLRCSPMKGHSHVYWYRQLPEEGLKFMVYLQKENIIDESGMPKERFSAEFPKEGPSILRIQQVVRGDSAAYFCASSEGRVNQPQHFGDGTRLSIL.

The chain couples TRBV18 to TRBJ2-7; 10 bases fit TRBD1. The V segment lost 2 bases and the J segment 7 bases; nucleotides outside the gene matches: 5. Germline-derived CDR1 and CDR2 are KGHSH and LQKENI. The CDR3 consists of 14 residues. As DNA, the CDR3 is TGTGCCAGCTCACCAGGGACAGGGGTCGGGGAGCAGTACTTC. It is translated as CASSPGTGVGEQYF.

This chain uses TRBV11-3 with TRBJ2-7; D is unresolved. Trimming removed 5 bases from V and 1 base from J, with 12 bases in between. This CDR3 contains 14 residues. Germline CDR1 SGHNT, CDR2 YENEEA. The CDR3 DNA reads TGTGCCAGCAGCGCCTTGCGCTCGTCCTACGAGCAGTACTTC. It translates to CASSALRSSYEQYF.

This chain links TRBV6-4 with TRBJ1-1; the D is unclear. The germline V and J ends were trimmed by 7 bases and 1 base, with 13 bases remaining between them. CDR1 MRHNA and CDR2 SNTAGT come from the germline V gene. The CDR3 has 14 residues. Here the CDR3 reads CASTLSPGNTEAFF. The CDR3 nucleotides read TGTGCCAGCACCCTTTCCCCCGGGAACACTGAAGCTTTCTTT.

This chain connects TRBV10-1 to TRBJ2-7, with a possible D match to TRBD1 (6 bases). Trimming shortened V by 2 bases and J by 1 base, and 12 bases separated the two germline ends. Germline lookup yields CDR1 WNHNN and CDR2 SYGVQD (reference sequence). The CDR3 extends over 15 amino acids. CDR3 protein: CASSEQTGQSYEQYF. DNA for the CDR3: TGCGCCAGCAGTGAGCAAACAGGACAGTCCTACGAGCAGTACTTC.

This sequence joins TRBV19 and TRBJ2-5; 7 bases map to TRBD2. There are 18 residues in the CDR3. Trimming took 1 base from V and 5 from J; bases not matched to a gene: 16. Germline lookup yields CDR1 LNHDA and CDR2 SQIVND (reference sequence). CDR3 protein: CASSIALAAGGLGETQYF. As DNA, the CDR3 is TGTGCCAGTAGTATAGCCCTAGCGGCCGGGGGGTTGGGGGAGACCCAGTACTTC.

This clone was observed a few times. The CDR3, as DNA: TGTGCCAGTAGTGTTTCCCCAGGGGACACTGAAGCTTTCTTT. Protein product: CASSVSPGDTEAFF. The J gene is TRBJ1-1, the V gene TRBV19; D is perhaps TRBD1 (6 bases). The ends were cut back, 5 bases at V and 3 bases at J, with 13 bases in the middle. Germline-derived CDR1 and CDR2 are LNHDA and SQIVND (reference sequence). The CDR3 is 14 amino acids.

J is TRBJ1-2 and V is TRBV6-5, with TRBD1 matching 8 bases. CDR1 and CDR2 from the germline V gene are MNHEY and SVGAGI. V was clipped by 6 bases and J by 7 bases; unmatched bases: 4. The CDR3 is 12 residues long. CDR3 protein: CASRRGQAGYTF. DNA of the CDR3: TGTGCCAGCAGACGGGGACAGGCTGGCTACACCTTC.